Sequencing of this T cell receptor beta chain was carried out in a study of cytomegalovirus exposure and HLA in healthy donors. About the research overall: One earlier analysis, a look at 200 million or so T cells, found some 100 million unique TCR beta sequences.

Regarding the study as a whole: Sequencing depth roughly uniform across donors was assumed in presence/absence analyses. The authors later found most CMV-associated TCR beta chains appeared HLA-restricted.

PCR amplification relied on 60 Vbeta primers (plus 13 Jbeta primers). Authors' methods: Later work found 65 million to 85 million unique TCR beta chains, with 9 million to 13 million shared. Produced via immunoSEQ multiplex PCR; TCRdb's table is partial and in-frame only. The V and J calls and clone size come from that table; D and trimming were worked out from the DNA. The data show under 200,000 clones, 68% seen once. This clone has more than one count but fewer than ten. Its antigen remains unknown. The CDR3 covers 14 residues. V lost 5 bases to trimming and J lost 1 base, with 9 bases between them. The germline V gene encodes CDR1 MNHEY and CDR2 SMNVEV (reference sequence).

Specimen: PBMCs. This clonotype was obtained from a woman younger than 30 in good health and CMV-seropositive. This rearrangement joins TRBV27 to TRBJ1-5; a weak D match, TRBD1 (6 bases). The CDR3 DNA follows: TGTGCCAGCAGTCCTGGACAGAGCAATCAGCCCCAGCATTTT. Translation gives CASSPGQSNQPQHF.